The text below deals with one TCR beta chain. This record comes from a study of a mutant IDH1 vaccine in newly diagnosed glioma. Study overall: The sex distribution of treated patients was around 60% male and roughly 38% female, with a mean age of around 43 years.

Time point in this sample: baseline, week 1 (first vaccination visit). Stated treatment: pre-vaccination baseline after standard-of-care therapy. The repertoire was sequenced with immunoSEQ multiplex PCR; TCRdb's copy has only in-frame clones and lacks some. This sample has fewer than 50,000 clones; roughly 80% occur once, and the top ten carry roughly 9.1%. The sequences come from PBMCs, collected from a glioma patient treated with radiotherapy, temozolomide or both. The receptor comes from a man aged 35-49 years with glioma. Some clones in this sample may be carry-over from other donors' samples.

The CDR3: CASSLDRGKNTEAFF. The DNA of the CDR3 is TGCGCCAGCAGCTTGGACAGGGGAAAGAACACTGAAGCTTTCTTT. V is TRBV5-1 and J is TRBJ1-1; the match to TRBD1 covers 7 bases. This CDR3 is built from 15 residues. The germline V gene encodes CDR1 SGHRS and CDR2 YFSETQ. With 0 bases clipped from V and 1 base from J, the junction kept 3 bases outside the gene matches.